Below are 17 T cell receptor beta chains sequenced from a single sample in a study of T cell responses to AZD1222 COVID-19 vaccine. Assay used: immunoSEQ multiplex PCR; TCRdb lists only in-frame clones, some missing. The sample lists 200,000 to 250,000 clones, under 95% occurring once. The sample here was peripheral blood, taken on day 0 of MenACWY control vaccination. The receptors shown here come from an adult in good health.

This chain connects TRBV19 to TRBJ1-3; tentatively, D is TRBD1 (5 bases). The V end was cut by 4 bases, the J end by 0 bases, with 7 bases between. CDR1 is LNHDA, CDR2 SQIVND, per germline (reference sequence). CDR3 size: 14 residues. This chain's CDR3 is CASSTTVSGNTIYF. The CDR3 coding sequence is TGTGCCAGTAGTACGACAGTCTCTGGAAACACCATATATTTT.

The genes are TRBV18 and TRBJ1-2, with 8 bases identical to TRBD1. Germline CDR1 KGHSH, CDR2 LQKENI. The CDR3 totals 14 residues. Trimming removed 2 bases from V and 7 bases from J; junction bases left unmatched: 6. CDR3 sequence (DNA): TGTGCCAGCTCACCAACCGGACAGGGAGGTGGCTACACCTTC. Protein sequence: CASSPTGQGGGYTF.

Concerning this clone: At one end the junction does not follow the germline gene, possibly because of a read error. The V call is TRBV7-7, the J call TRBJ2-1; a weak D match, TRBD2 (5 bases). Germline V gene lookup returns CDR1 SSHAT and CDR2 FNYEAQ (reference sequence). This CDR3 is built from 15 residues. The CDR3, as DNA: TGTGCTAGCAGCTTAGAAGAGGGCTCCTACAATGAGCAGTTCTTC. Its protein product is CASSLEEGSYNEQFF.

This chain connects TRBV13 to TRBJ1-1; D is undetermined. Germline CDR1 PRHDT, CDR2 FYEKMQ (reference sequence). The CDR3 totals 13 residues. Trimming cost V 5 bases and J 4 bases, with 11 bases left between them. CDR3 sequence: CASSRRTGTEAFF. Written as DNA, the CDR3 is TGTGCCAGCAGCCGGAGGACGGGCACTGAAGCTTTCTTT.

This chain connects TRBV2 to TRBJ2-4, with 7 nucleotides matching TRBD2. V gave up 8 bases and J gave up 9 bases; unmatched junction bases: 4. In germline, CDR1 is SNHLY, CDR2 FYNNEI. This CDR3 is built from 11 residues. CDR3 protein: CASRSGGIQYF. In nucleotides, the CDR3 is TGTGCCAGCCGCTCGGGAGGCATTCAGTACTTC.

The rearrangement uses TRBV30 and TRBJ2-3, with TRBD2 matching 10 bases. In germline, CDR1 is GTSNPN, CDR2 SVGIG (reference sequence). This CDR3 is built from 16 residues. V was pared by 0 bases and J by 7 bases, with 10 bases of the junction left unmatched. The CDR3 DNA is TGTGCCTGGAGTGTAGCTTCCGGGACTAGCGTTTATACGCAGTATTTT. It encodes CAWSVASGTSVYTQYF.

The chain links TRBV27 to TRBJ2-7; either TRBD1 or TRBD2 may supply D (7 bases each). V was clipped by 5 bases and J by 3 bases, with 17 bases between them. The germline V gene encodes CDR1 MNHEY and CDR2 SMNVEV (reference sequence). The CDR3 has 15 residues. The chain's CDR3 is CASSPQGRDNYEQYF. The CDR3 coding sequence is TGTGCCAGCAGTCCACAGGGGAGGGATAACTACGAGCAGTACTTC.

V and J are TRBV30 and TRBJ1-3; D call uncertain. Germline-derived CDR1 and CDR2 are GTSNPN and SVGIG (reference sequence). The CDR3 totals 15 residues. V was trimmed by 1 base and J by 0 bases, leaving 10 bases between them. The CDR3 is CAWSGGGSSGNTIYF. Written as DNA, the CDR3 is TGTGCCTGGAGTGGCGGCGGATCCTCTGGAAACACCATATATTTT.

This clone has just a few counts. The CDR3 reads CASSRRGTEAFF. DNA of the CDR3: TGTGCCAGCAGCCGTAGAGGGACTGAAGCTTTCTTT. The J gene is TRBJ1-1, the V gene TRBV5-8; D gene uncertain. V lost 4 bases and J 5 bases, leaving 9 bases between the germline ends. Germline CDR1 is SGHTS and CDR2 is YDEGEE. This CDR3 comprises 12 residues.

This rearrangement joins TRBV2 to TRBJ2-5; a weak D match, TRBD1 (5 bases). In germline, CDR1 is SNHLY, CDR2 FYNNEI. CDR3 length: 14 residues. Trimming left V 7 bases short and J 2 bases short, with 14 bases between. The CDR3 sequence: CASTRQGIQETQYF. The CDR3 DNA reads as TGTGCCAGCACTCGCCAGGGAATACAAGAGACCCAGTACTTC.

The chain recombines TRBV6-5 with TRBJ1-2, with 8 bases identical to TRBD1. This CDR3 has 12 residues. V lost 6 bases, J lost 4 bases, and 1 base stayed unmatched. From germline, CDR1 is MNHEY and CDR2 SVGAGI. The CDR3 DNA is TGTGCCAGCAGGACAGGGGCCTATGGCTACACCTTC. This sequence encodes CASRTGAYGYTF.

V usage is TRBV30 and J usage is TRBJ1-2, with TRBD1 identical over 11 bases. V was pared by 2 bases and J by 2 bases, with 7 bases of the junction left unmatched. Germline V gene lookup returns CDR1 GTSNPN and CDR2 SVGIG (reference sequence). The CDR3 covers 16 residues. CDR3 loop: CAWSITGTGGNYGYTF. For the CDR3, the DNA is TGTGCCTGGAGTATTACCGGGACAGGGGGGAACTATGGCTACACCTTC.

At least ten counts were recorded for this clone. The V call is TRBV19, the J call TRBJ2-7; the D gene is possibly TRBD1 (6 bases). Trimming pared 0 bases from V and 0 bases from J, leaving 6 bases between. CDR1 and CDR2 (germline): LNHDA, SQIVND (reference sequence). CDR3 length: 14 residues. CDR3 residues: CASSIDRGSYEQYF. For the CDR3, the DNA is TGTGCCAGTAGTATAGACAGGGGCTCCTACGAGCAGTACTTC.

A word on this clone: The same CDR3 can be traced to other DNA sequences in this sample. The V and J genes are TRBV5-1 and TRBJ1-1, with 8 bases aligning to TRBD1. Germline CDR1 and CDR2: SGHRS and YFSETQ. The junction had 3 bases not matched to a gene; V was cut back by 1 base and J by 4 bases. This CDR3 is 14 amino acids long. The CDR3 is CASSLSGGVTEAFF. The CDR3 region has the DNA TGCGCCAGCAGCTTGTCAGGGGGCGTCACTGAAGCTTTCTTT.

This chain connects TRBV18 to TRBJ1-6; 9 bases line up with TRBD1. Germline assignment: CDR1 KGHSH and CDR2 LQKENI. The CDR3 runs 15 residues. Germline trimming cut 6 bases from V and 6 bases from J; bases unmatched to any gene: 6. The CDR3 reads CASSDRDRVNSPLHF. CDR3 sequence (DNA): TGTGCCAGCTCGGACCGGGACAGGGTTAATTCACCCCTCCACTTT.

The chain couples TRBV10-2 to TRBJ2-3, with 7 bases identical to TRBD1. The germline CDR1 and CDR2 sequences are WSHSY and SAAADI. CDR3 length equals 14 residues. The J segment lost 2 bases and the V segment lost 9 bases, leaving 8 bases of the junction unmatched. The CDR3 loop is CASRQGSLTDTQYF. CDR3 bases: TGCGCCAGTCGACAGGGTTCCCTCACAGATACGCAGTATTTT.

This CDR3 is CASSQDEYNEQFF. The CDR3 DNA reads as TGTGCCAGCAGCCAAGATGAGTACAATGAGCAGTTCTTC. This chain joins TRBV3-1 (or the pseudogene TRBV3-2) and TRBJ2-1; unclear D gene. Trimming took 0 bases from V and 4 from J, leaving 4 bases between them. Germline V gives CDR1 LGHDT, CDR2 YNNKEL (reference sequence). This CDR3 has 13 amino acids.